This TCR beta chain emerged from a study of T cells in Graves' hyperthyroidism and ophthalmopathy. The CDR3 is 15 residues long. The V end lost 3 bases, the J end lost 5 bases, and 16 bases lay between the germline ends. Looked up from germline, CDR1 is KGHSH and CDR2 is LQKENI. Researchers took RNA transcripts and amplified the TCR beta CDR3 regions from them. Initially, a first-round RT-PCR of the TCR CDR3 employed the HTBI primer set. TCRdb passed the multiplex PCR reads through MiXCR, listing each CDR3 protein once. This sample has approximately 600,000 distinct CDR3 sequences, with roughly 20% found just once.

The chain carries TRBV18 and TRBJ1-1; D not resolved. Sequences were obtained from blood. This receptor was identified in a man aged 30-40 years with Graves' ophthalmopathy. The CDR3 DNA is TGTGCCAGCTCACCTGAGATTTCGACTGGGACTGAAGCTTTCTTT. Translated, it gives CASSPEISTGTEAFF.